This TCR beta chain was profiled in a study of T cell responses to AZD1222 COVID-19 vaccine. Study results and limitations: Just six people given AZD1222 tested seropositive at baseline. It was only after the peak T cell response that any repertoires were sampled. Spike-specific TCR breadth and depth both grew after two AZD1222 doses.

The method was immunoSEQ multiplex PCR; TCRdb's version includes in-frame clones alone and lacks a portion of them. The data hold tens of thousands of clones, with approximately 90% observed a single time. As regards this clone: What it recognizes is unknown.

The specimen was peripheral blood, collected 28 days after the second dose of the MenACWY control vaccine. This sequence was found in an adult who received the MenACWY meningococcal vaccine as a control.

CDR3 sequence reads: CASSPISRGRGQGYEQYF. CDR3 bases: TGTGCCAGCAGCCCCATAAGTAGGGGACGGGGACAGGGCTACGAGCAGTACTTC. J is TRBJ2-7 and V is TRBV11-2; 9 bases line up with TRBD1. CDR3 length equals 18 residues. Unmatched junction bases numbered 17, after V lost 5 bases and J lost 3 bases. Germline lookup yields CDR1 SGHAT and CDR2 FQNNGV.